The 22 T cell receptor beta chains below all came from one sample that was sequenced in a study of blood T cells in healthy people across ages. A sample-barcoded 5' primer and a J-beta primer mix were used in a second PCR of roughly 7 to 12 cycles. TCRdb re-analysed the 5' RACE reads in MiXCR, keeping a single row per CDR3 protein. The sample carries hundreds of thousands of distinct CDR3 sequences, roughly 21% recorded once. The sequenced material came from blood. All receptors come from a man between 65 and 85 years old in good health.

The chain combines TRBV14 with TRBJ2-7; D possibly corresponds to TRBD1 (6 bases). Germline CDR1 and CDR2: SGHDN and FVKESK. V lost 0 bases and J lost 7, with 16 bases in between. The CDR3 is 15 amino acids. CDR3 amino acids: CASSQDSHRVREQYF. CDR3 DNA sequence: TGTGCCAGCAGCCAAGATAGTCACAGGGTGAGAGAGCAGTACTTC.

This clonotype has just a few counts. The genes are TRBV27 and TRBJ2-7; D possibly matches TRBD1 or TRBD2 (6 bases each). The CDR3 spans 14 residues. Germline V gives CDR1 MNHEY, CDR2 SMNVEV (reference sequence). V was clipped by 6 bases and J by 2 bases, with 14 bases between them. The CDR3 DNA follows: TGTGCCAGCAGGTTTCGGAGGGGGACCTACGAGCAGTACTTC. This translates into CASRFRRGTYEQYF.

The V call is TRBV6-4, the J call TRBJ1-5; weak D call: TRBD1 (5 bases). The CDR3 length is 17 residues. Germline-derived CDR1 and CDR2 are MRHNA and SNTAGT. Between the trimmed V and J ends, which lost 8 bases and 4 bases, there was a span of 24 bases. CDR3 coding DNA: TGTGCCAGCGTTAGGTGGCAGGGACCAACCTTTAATCAGCCCCAGCATTTT. It codes for CASVRWQGPTFNQPQHF.

The rearrangement joins TRBV7-2 to TRBJ2-1, with 10 bases lining up with TRBD2. The V gene's germline CDR1 is SGHTA and CDR2 FQGNSA. V shed 6 bases, J shed 6 bases, and the junction held 8 bases outside the gene matches. This CDR3 has 15 residues. In nucleotides, the CDR3 is TGTGCCAGCAGGCCAGCGGGAGGGCCAGGCAATGAGCAGTTCTTC. Its protein is CASRPAGGPGNEQFF.

The genes are TRBV29-1 and TRBJ1-2, with a tentative D call TRBD1 (5 bases). The length of the CDR3 is 12 residues. V lost 7 bases, J lost 2 bases, and 11 bases lay in between. Germline lookup yields CDR1 SQVTM and CDR2 ANQGSEA. The CDR3 nucleotides are TGCAGCGGAGGCGGGGGAAACTATGGCTACACCTTC. Its protein is CSGGGGNYGYTF.

This clonotype was seen only a few times. This chain joins TRBV4-1 and TRBJ2-5; 8 positions match TRBD2. Trimming took 6 bases from V and 5 from J; bases not matched to a gene: 8. This CDR3 contains 14 residues. The germline CDR1 and CDR2 sequences are MGHRA and YSYEKL. CDR3 sequence reads: CASRGLVGVETQYF. Written as DNA, the CDR3 is TGCGCCAGCAGGGGACTAGTGGGAGTGGAGACCCAGTACTTC.

This clonotype showed up just a few times. V gene TRBV2 combines with J gene TRBJ1-2, with 7 bases aligning to TRBD1. The V and J ends lost 6 bases and 8 bases, in that order; junction bases with no gene match: 15. Germline-derived CDR1 and CDR2 are SNHLY and FYNNEI. The CDR3 extends over 15 amino acids. The CDR3 spells CASRKGQVELNGYTF. The CDR3 DNA is TGTGCCAGCAGAAAAGGACAGGTCGAATTAAACGGCTACACCTTC.

This clonotype was observed a handful of times. The rearrangement joins TRBV29-1 to TRBJ1-2; unclear D gene. Between the trimmed V and J ends, which lost 5 bases and 6 bases, there was a span of 16 bases. Germline assignment: CDR1 SQVTM and CDR2 ANQGSEA. The CDR3 loop spans 13 amino acids. The CDR3 sequence: CSVLEAVSHGYTF. Written as DNA, the CDR3 is TGCAGCGTTCTTGAGGCGGTGAGCCATGGCTACACCTTC.

This clonotype was found many times. The V and J genes are TRBV20-1 and TRBJ1-6; 7 nucleotides align to TRBD1. The CDR3 runs 15 residues. The V segment lost 0 bases and the J segment 10 bases; nucleotides outside the gene matches: 9. Germline assignment: CDR1 DFQATT and CDR2 SNEGSKA (reference sequence). The CDR3 protein is CSAREGGGSGSPLHF. CDR3 coding DNA: TGCAGTGCTAGAGAGGGAGGGGGCTCTGGATCACCCCTCCACTTT.

This clonotype turned up a few times. This sequence joins TRBV5-1 and TRBJ2-5; perhaps D is TRBD1 or TRBD2 (6 bases each). V shed 4 bases and J shed 1 base, with 14 bases lying between them. Germline V gene sequence: CDR1 SGHRS, CDR2 YFSETQ. This CDR3 has 15 residues. In DNA form, the CDR3 reads TGCGCCAGCAGCAAGTTGGGGGGCTCCCAAGAGACCCAGTACTTC. Its protein product is CASSKLGGSQETQYF.

V gene TRBV5-1 combines with J gene TRBJ2-5; TRBD2 is a possible D gene (6 bases). In germline, CDR1 is SGHRS, CDR2 YFSETQ. The CDR3 runs to 15 residues. Trimming removed 3 bases from V and 3 bases from J, with 15 bases in between. This CDR3 is CASSWGTGGEETQYF. For the CDR3, the DNA is TGCGCCAGCAGCTGGGGGACTGGCGGAGAAGAGACCCAGTACTTC.

This clonotype has more than one count but fewer than ten. The rearrangement links TRBV6-2 or TRBV6-3 to TRBJ2-5, with D tentatively TRBD1 (6 bases). V dropped 6 bases and J dropped 4 bases, with 18 bases sitting between them. CDR1 and CDR2 (germline): MNHEY, SVGEGT. The CDR3 sequence is 15 residues long. In DNA form, the CDR3 reads TGTGCCAGCAGCCTATTGGGGGCGCGCGGAGAGACCCAGTACTTC. This codes for CASSLLGARGETQYF.

This clonotype was seen repeatedly, ten times or more. CDR3 DNA sequence: TGTGCCAGCAGTTTTCTAGCGGGAGGGCCGCAGACCCAGTACTTC. Translation: CASSFLAGGPQTQYF. V gene TRBV28 combines with J gene TRBJ2-5, with 12 bases identical to TRBD2. Trimming at V came to 3 bases and at J to 6 bases, leaving 5 bases not matched to a gene. CDR1 and CDR2 from the germline V gene are MDHEN and SYDVKM. The CDR3 is made up of 15 amino acids.

Ten or more counts support this clonotype. CDR3 amino acids: CASTGTSGRASYEQYF. The CDR3 DNA sequence: TGTGCCAGTACCGGGACTAGCGGGAGGGCCTCCTACGAGCAGTACTTC. V gene TRBV6-2 or TRBV6-3 combines with J gene TRBJ2-5; 16 nucleotides match TRBD2. TRBJ2-7 explains the end of the DNA better; the J call may be wrong. CDR3 length: 16 residues. The germline V gene has CDR1 MNHEY and CDR2 SVGEGT.

Concerning this clonotype itself: The junction departs from germline at one end; a sequencing error may be responsible. This chain links TRBV11-2 with TRBJ2-5; a possible D gene is TRBD2 (5 bases). The CDR3 is made up of 16 amino acids. Per the germline V gene, CDR1 is SGHAT and CDR2 is FQNNGV. The CDR3 bases are TGTGCCAGCAGCTTAGGCTTCGGGGATGGCCAAGAGGCCCAGTACTTC. Protein sequence: CASSLGFGDGQEAQYF.

The CDR3 protein is CASSSSKTSTDTQYF. The CDR3 DNA reads as TGTGCCAGCAGCTCGAGTAAGACTAGCACAGATACGCAGTATTTT. The chain links TRBV7-2 to TRBJ2-3; no definite D call. Germline V lookup: CDR1 SGHTA, CDR2 FQGNSA. The CDR3 runs 15 residues. Trimming stripped 4 bases from V and 0 bases from J, with 11 bases between.

The chain recombines TRBV20-1 with TRBJ2-7, with TRBD1 identical over 7 bases. V dropped 2 bases and J dropped 1; count of bases not matched to a gene: 2. Looked up from germline, CDR1 is DFQATT and CDR2 is SNEGSKA (reference sequence). The CDR3 runs 13 residues. The chain's CDR3 is CSARPGGSYEQYF. In DNA form, the CDR3 reads TGCAGTGCTAGACCAGGGGGATCCTACGAGCAGTACTTC.

This clonotype was picked up a small number of times. The chain joins TRBV29-1 to TRBJ1-2; no firm D call. This CDR3 is built from 9 residues. CDR1 is SQVTM, CDR2 ANQGSEA, per germline. The V gene lost 3 bases and the J gene lost 7 bases, with 3 bases spanning the gap. The CDR3 bases are TGCAGCGTTGAGCGTGGCTACACCTTC. As protein: CSVERGYTF.

This clonotype showed up just a few times. This rearrangement joins TRBV7-2 to TRBJ2-7; TRBD1 matches 10 bases. Trimming cost V 5 bases and J 4 bases; bases outside gene matches: 8. This CDR3 is 15 amino acids long. Germline V gene sequence: CDR1 SGHTA, CDR2 FQGNSA. The chain's CDR3 is CASSRDRGLDYEQYF. In DNA, the CDR3 is TGTGCCAGCAGCCGCGACAGGGGGCTTGATTACGAGCAGTACTTC.

This clonotype was detected only a few times. V is TRBV25-1 and J is TRBJ2-7; D uncertain. TRBJ2-1 explains the end of the DNA better; the J call may be wrong. The V gene's germline CDR1 is MGHDK and CDR2 SYGVNS. The CDR3 contains 13 residues. The CDR3 DNA follows: TGTGCCAGCAGTTGGCGGTACAATAATGAGCAGTTCTTC. Its translation is CASSWRYNNEQFF.

As concerns this clonotype: A read error may account for a junction end that differs from germline. V usage is TRBV5-1 and J usage is TRBJ2-3; D unclear. CDR1 is SGHRS and CDR2 is YFSETQ in the germline V gene. This CDR3 has 12 residues. CDR3 sequence reads: CASRRSVDAQYF. The CDR3 region has the DNA TGCGCCAGCAGGAGGAGCGTAGATGCGCAGTATTTT.

This clonotype occurred a few times. The rearrangement links TRBV29-1 to TRBJ2-3; the D is unclear. The CDR3 length is 14 residues. Germline values: CDR1 SQVTM, CDR2 ANQGSEA. Trimming cost V 4 bases and J 2 bases, with 13 bases left between them. The CDR3 region is CSVGKLGNTDTQYF. In DNA, the CDR3 is TGCAGCGTTGGGAAGTTGGGGAACACAGATACGCAGTATTTT.